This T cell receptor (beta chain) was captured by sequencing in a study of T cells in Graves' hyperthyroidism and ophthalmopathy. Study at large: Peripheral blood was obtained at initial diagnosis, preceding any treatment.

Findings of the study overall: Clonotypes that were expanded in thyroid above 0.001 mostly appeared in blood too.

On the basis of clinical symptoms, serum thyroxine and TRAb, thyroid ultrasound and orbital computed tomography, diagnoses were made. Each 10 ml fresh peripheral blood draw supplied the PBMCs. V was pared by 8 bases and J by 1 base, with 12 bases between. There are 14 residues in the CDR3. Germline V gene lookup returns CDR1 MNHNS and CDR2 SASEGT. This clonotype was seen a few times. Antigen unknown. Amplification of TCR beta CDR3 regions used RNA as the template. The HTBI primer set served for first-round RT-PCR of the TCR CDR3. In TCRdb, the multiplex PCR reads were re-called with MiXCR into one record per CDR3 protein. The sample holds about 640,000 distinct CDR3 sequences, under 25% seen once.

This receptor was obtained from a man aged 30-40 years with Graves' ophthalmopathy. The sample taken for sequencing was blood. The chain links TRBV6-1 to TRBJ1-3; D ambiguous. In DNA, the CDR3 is TGTGCCAGCGGAGTAGGTGGTTCTGGAAACACCATATATTTT. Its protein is CASGVGGSGNTIYF.